This T cell receptor (beta chain) was sequenced during a study of Graves' ophthalmopathy and Graves' hyperthyroidism. If patients had other autoimmune diseases, uncontrolled infections, pregnancy or lactation, they were excluded. PBMCs were density-gradient isolated from roughly 10 ml fresh blood. RNA transcripts yielded amplified TCR beta CDR3 regions. The first round was an RT-PCR with HTBI primers, and the second round was a multiplex PCR. TCRdb itself ran the multiplex PCR reads through MiXCR, one entry per CDR3 protein. In the table there are more than 300,000 distinct CDR3 sequences, 15% to 20% of which are singletons. The sequencing sample was made of peripheral blood. The clonotype comes from an adult woman with stable Graves' hyperthyroidism.

DNA of the CDR3: TGTGCCAGCAGCTCTATAGGGCAGGTTGACGCTTTCTTT. It specifies CASSSIGQVDAFF. The rearrangement links TRBV7-2 to TRBJ1-1; unclear D gene. The CDR3 is 13 amino acids. Germline CDR1 SGHTA, CDR2 FQGNSA. Trimming shortened V by 4 bases and J by 11 bases, and 17 bases separated the two germline ends. Full variable domain (missing parts from reference TRBV7-2 and TRBJ1-1): GAGVSQSPSNKVTEKGKDVELRCDPISGHTALYWYRQSLGQGLEFLIYFQGNSAPDKSGLPSDRFSAERTGGSVSTLTIQRTQQEDSAVYLCASSSIGQVDAFFGQGTRLTVV.